This T cell receptor (beta chain) was identified during a study of neurological immune-mediated disorders. The CDR3 has 14 residues. Germline assignment: CDR1 SGHRS and CDR2 YFSETQ. The V segment lost 4 bases and the J segment 11 bases; nucleotides outside the gene matches: 13. A 10-nucleotide random UMI tagged transcripts in template-switch 5'RACE cDNA synthesis. One entry per CDR3 protein results from TCRdb running MiXCR on the 5' RACE reads. Of about 58,000 distinct CDR3 sequences in the sample, 2.5% were seen once. The study's findings and limits: On phylogenetic grouping, the repertoires of 18 of 34 multiple sclerosis patients fell within one related-CDR3 cluster, constituting a possible signature.

2 million PBMCs stored at -80 C were the source of the unsorted libraries. This clonotype appeared many times. Its antigen is not known. V gene TRBV5-1 combines with J gene TRBJ1-2; 8 bases match TRBD1. The source of this sequence is a man between 50 and 59 years old with multiple sclerosis. The material sequenced was PBMCs. The CDR3 here is CASSPGTGYGGYTF. CDR3 in DNA: TGCGCCAGCAGCCCCGGGACAGGATACGGGGGGTACACCTTC.